A few counts support the clone carrying this T cell receptor beta chain. Trimming removed 4 bases from V and 4 bases from J, with 11 bases in between. The CDR3 runs 15 residues. Germline-derived CDR1 and CDR2 are MNHNS and SASEGT. Combining iRepertoire HTBI primers with Arm-PCR of CDR3 regions, the authors built TCR beta libraries. TCRdb reanalysed the multiplex PCR reads using MiXCR and keeps one entry per CDR3 protein. The sample has 400,000 to 500,000 distinct CDR3 sequences; approximately 15% are singletons. The data stem from a study of regulatory T cells in long-lasting Graves disease. Time point here: newly diagnosed GD, antithyroid drugs for less than 3 months. TCR sequences were obtained from RNA taken from PBMCs. Into tubes containing EDTA, 8 to 9 milliliters of peripheral blood were drawn. These data also featured in a second study, about T cells in Graves' hyperthyroidism and ophthalmopathy.

V and J are TRBV6-1 and TRBJ2-6; tentative D call: TRBD2 (6 bases). The sequenced sample was peripheral blood mononuclear cells (PBMCs), obtained at new diagnosis, from a patient treated with antithyroid drugs. This clonotype was obtained from a woman aged 40-49 years with Graves disease. The chain's CDR3 is CASSGGEDGANVLTF. The CDR3 DNA sequence: TGTGCCAGCAGTGGGGGGGAGGACGGGGCCAACGTCCTGACTTTC.